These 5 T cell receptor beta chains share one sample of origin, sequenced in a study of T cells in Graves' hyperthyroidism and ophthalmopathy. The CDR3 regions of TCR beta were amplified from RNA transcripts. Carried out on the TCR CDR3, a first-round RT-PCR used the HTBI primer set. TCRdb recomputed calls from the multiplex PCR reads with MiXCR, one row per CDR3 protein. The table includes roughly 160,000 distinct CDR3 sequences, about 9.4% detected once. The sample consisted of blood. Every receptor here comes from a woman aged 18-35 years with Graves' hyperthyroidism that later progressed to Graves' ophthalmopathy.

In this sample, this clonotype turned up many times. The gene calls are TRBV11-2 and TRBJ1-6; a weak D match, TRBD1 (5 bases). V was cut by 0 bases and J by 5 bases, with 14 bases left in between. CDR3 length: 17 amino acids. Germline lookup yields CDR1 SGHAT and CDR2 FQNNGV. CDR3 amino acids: CASSLDLQELDNSPLHF. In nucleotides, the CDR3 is TGTGCCAGCAGCTTAGATCTACAGGAGTTAGATAATTCACCCCTCCACTTT.

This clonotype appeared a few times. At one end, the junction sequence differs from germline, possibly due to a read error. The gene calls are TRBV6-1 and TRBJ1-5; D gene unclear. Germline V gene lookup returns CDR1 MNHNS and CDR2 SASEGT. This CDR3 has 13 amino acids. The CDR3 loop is CASNPSGFQLQHF. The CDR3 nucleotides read TGTGCCAGCAACCCTTCGGGGTTCCAGCTCCAGCATTTT.

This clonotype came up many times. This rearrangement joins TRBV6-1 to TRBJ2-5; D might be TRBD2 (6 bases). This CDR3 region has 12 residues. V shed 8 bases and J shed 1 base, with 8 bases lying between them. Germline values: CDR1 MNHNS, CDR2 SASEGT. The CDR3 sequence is CASRETQETQYF. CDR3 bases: TGTGCCAGCCGGGAGACCCAAGAGACCCAGTACTTC.

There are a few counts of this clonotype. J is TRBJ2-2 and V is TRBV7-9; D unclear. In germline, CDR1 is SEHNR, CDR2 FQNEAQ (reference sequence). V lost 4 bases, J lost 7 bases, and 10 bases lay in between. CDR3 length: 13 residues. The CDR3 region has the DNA TGTGCCAGCAGCTCTCTGGTCGGCGGGGAGCTGTTTTTT. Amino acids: CASSSLVGGELFF.

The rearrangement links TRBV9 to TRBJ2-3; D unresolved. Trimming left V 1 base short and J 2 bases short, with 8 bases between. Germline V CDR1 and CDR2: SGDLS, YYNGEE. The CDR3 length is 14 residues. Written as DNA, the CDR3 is TGTGCCAGCAGCGTACAAAGGCCCACAGATACGCAGTATTTT. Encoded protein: CASSVQRPTDTQYF.